The source of this T cell receptor (beta chain) is a study of blood T cell repertoires in COVID-19 (dated by TCRdb to 2020 to 2022). Broadly, across the study: Samples from collaborators originated in the United States, Italy and Spain and spanned both the acute and convalescent phases of COVID-19. Samples came from the ongoing ImmuneRACE study (first 160 participants) plus 1,254 subjects from 6 global collaborators. Sample metadata almost always included a de-identified subject ID, COVID-19 status, age in years and sex. The repertoires were released in a freely available public database meant as a resource for research on the immune response to SARS-CoV-2. Deeply sampled blood TCRbeta repertoires from subjects exposed to, actively infected with, or recovered from COVID-19 were included in the dataset. The prospective study material was composed of cDNA or gDNA derived from T cells, B-cell-depleted T cells, or PBMCs. Where available, HLA class I and class II types were taken from metadata supplied by the sample provider and were not determined by assay-based typing.

For this clone: Its antigen specificity is not known. No base qualities exist here, and no much larger clone lies one base off it.

The immunoSEQ Assay, a bias-controlled multiplex PCR, was used to amplify TCRbeta CDR3 regions from genomic DNA. For the original study's pipeline: Nucleated cell counts per sample were estimated from amplification of reference gene primers within the assay. To quantify the absolute abundance of each unique TCRbeta CDR3 rearrangement, sequence reads were collapsed and filtered. For each sample, productive Simpson clonality was calculated as the square root of Simpson's diversity index across productive rearrangements. Sourced from immuneACCESS, this table was stored by TCRdb with only in-frame sequences that have V and J called. A share of the clones is absent; for the studies checked, an unresolved V gene accounts for under half, and the remainder has no known explanation. V, J and clone size derive from that table, while D and trimming were established from the DNA sequence. The sample table records roughly 160,000 clones; about 86% of these occur just once. The top ten constitute roughly 7% of the sample.

Based on the germline V gene, the CDR1 and CDR2 sequences are MNHEY and SVGAGI. From V the trimming removes 2 bases and from J it removes 0 bases, while the gene matches leave 5 bases of the junction unaccounted for. CDR3 length: 16 amino acids, cysteine to phenylalanine. Only the CDR3 DNA is retained, 48 bases long and in frame from the first base. Overall results and qualifications from the work: Clinical and demographic metadata were provided uncurated, with the amount varying by source and participant.

The collaborating institutions used their own protocols to collect whole blood in K2EDTA tubes. For TCRbeta analysis, collaborator samples were shipped as frozen whole blood, as isolated PBMCs, or as DNA extracted from either sample type. The rearranged chain carries TRBV6-5 and TRBJ2-5, and 8 bases in between align with TRBD2. The source of this sequence is a man aged 45-60 years with active or convalescent COVID-19. Sequenced: peripheral blood. The nucleotides read TGTGCCAGCAGTTACGGGTTAGCGGGGTACCAAGAGACCCAGTACTTC. Its amino acids are CASSYGLAGYQETQYF.